This TCR beta chain was profiled in a study of blood T cell repertoires in COVID-19. Turning to the study itself: Whether acute or convalescent, the COVID-19 samples came from the United States, Italy and Spain. T cells, B-cell-depleted T cells, or PBMCs supplied cDNA or gDNA.

The CDR3 loop spans 15 amino acids. V lost 4 bases to trimming and J lost 7 bases, with 19 bases between them. In germline, CDR1 is MGHRA, CDR2 YSYEKL. In the study's own analysis: Reference gene primer amplification gave nucleated cell count estimates. Assay used: immunoSEQ multiplex PCR; TCRdb lists only in-frame clones, some missing. The V and J calls and clone size were taken over from that table, and D and trimming were inferred from the DNA. Of approximately 260,000 clones listed, over 65% are singletons. The material sequenced was peripheral blood. The chain recombines TRBV4-1 with TRBJ1-1, with a weak D call TRBD1 (5 bases). The receptor was isolated from a man aged 55 to 70 who had recovered from COVID-19. The CDR3 spells CASSPAGEGVLEAFF. CDR3 coding DNA: TGCGCCAGCAGCCCAGCGGGGGAGGGAGTTCTTGAAGCTTTCTTT.